This T cell receptor (beta chain) appears in the sequencing data of a study of cytomegalovirus exposure and HLA in healthy donors. Note on this clone: Its antigen remains unidentified.

Overall study findings and caveats: In an earlier analysis, in roughly 600 donors, most V segments appeared productive either ~90% or ~30% of the time. Most TCR sequences proved rare, with some public TCRs found in many donors. Later analysis suggested links between common viral pathogens and several top significant clusters.

Germline V gives CDR1 SGHKS, CDR2 YYEKEE (reference sequence). This CDR3 contains 16 residues. V lost 6 bases and J lost 5; bases outside the gene matches: 15. Researchers ran the PCR with 60 Vbeta and 13 Jbeta primers. Assay used: immunoSEQ multiplex PCR; TCRdb lists only in-frame clones, some missing. The table records about 130,000 clones, less than 85% of them present only once. Sequencing was done on a sample of PBMCs. The V gene is TRBV5-5, the J gene TRBJ2-5; 8 bases line up with TRBD2. This receptor was obtained from a male donor in good health and CMV-seronegative. The chain's CDR3 is CASTAFGGGLLETQYF. DNA for the CDR3: TGTGCCAGCACTGCTTTCGGGGGGGGGCTCTTGGAGACCCAGTACTTC.